This entry lists 2 T cell receptor beta chains sequenced from one sample in a study of CD8+ T cells in alopecia areata (dated by TCRdb to the late 2010s). Library generation was performed with the immunoSEQ multiplex PCR assay. RNA was extracted from all samples and reverse transcribed into cDNA as template for TCR sequencing. The clones in this table, taken by TCRdb from immuneACCESS, are in-frame only. Not every clone is retained; where verified, under half of the shortfall comes from an unresolved V gene, and the cause of the rest is unknown. Across this sample there are fewer than 90,000 clones, with roughly half seen only once. The biggest ten clones account for approximately 5.4% of the sample. The sequencing sample was made of NKG2D-high CD8+ T cells sorted from blood. The intended sense of this specimen's cell subset or site label: sorted CD8+ NKG2D-high blood T cells. Source of these receptors: a human donor with alopecia areata.

The rearrangement links TRBV7-9 to TRBJ2-4, with D unresolved. V lost 5 bases, J lost 3 bases, and 8 bases lay in between. CDR1 is SEHNR and CDR2 is FQNEAQ in the germline V gene (reference sequence). This CDR3 is built from 13 residues. The DNA for the CDR3 is TGTGCCAGCAGCGAGGACGGCAAAAACATTCAGTACTTC. Translating gives CASSEDGKNIQYF.

This chain joins TRBV18 and TRBJ2-1; no clear D gene. The V gene lost 2 bases and the J gene lost 3 bases, with 14 bases spanning the gap. The CDR3 totals 16 residues. The germline CDR1 and CDR2 sequences are KGHSH and LQKENI. The CDR3 sequence is CASSPTSGPNYNEQFF. The CDR3 DNA sequence: TGTGCCAGCTCACCAACCTCCGGGCCTAACTACAATGAGCAGTTCTTC.